Given below is one TCR beta chain in context. The antigen remains undetermined. The data were taken from a study of beta chain features in type 1 diabetes. Study-level information: Analysis included around 99,000,000 sorted cells drawn from all samples. Study-level findings and limits: Naive, central memory and Treg TCRB repertoires appeared more alike in patients than in healthy donors. Any PCR bias toward short templates would affect both groups alike. VDJ junctions in type 1 diabetes patients carried more deletions and fewer insertions. Type 1 diabetes patients had TCRB CDR3s that were shorter (moderately but significantly so) in all four CD4+ subsets.

The study reverse transcribed the entire isolated RNA, so it sequenced expressed TCRB transcripts. The assay was immunoSEQ multiplex PCR, and TCRdb's table has in-frame clones only and misses some. The sample records about 660,000 clones, around 15% being singletons. CDR3 length: 15 residues. With 3 bases clipped from V and 2 bases from J, the junction kept 7 bases outside the gene matches. Germline V gives CDR1 SGDLS, CDR2 YYNGEE. The TCR was taken from a man in his late teens or twenties with type 1 diabetes. The V and J genes are TRBV9 and TRBJ2-5; TRBD2 aligns across 7 bases. Sequencing used naive CD4+ T cells from blood. The CDR3: CASSALGGVQETQYF. In DNA form, the CDR3 reads TGTGCCAGCAGCGCCCTGGGAGGGGTACAAGAGACCCAGTACTTC.